These 17 T cell receptor beta chains were sequenced from one sample in a study of vaccination and CD4 T cells after COVID-19. The Oncomine TCR Beta short-read assay was what sequenced the DNA obtained from cultured CD4+ T cells. TCRdb recomputed calls from the PCR reads with MiXCR, one row per CDR3 protein. The sample holds 20,000 to 25,000 distinct CDR3 sequences, around two fifths seen once. Treatment of the sample: approximately 9-day PBMC culture with coronavirus spike peptide pools or control peptides (ViraFEST assay). No antigens are known for them. The source was CD4+ T cells from blood, cultured in vitro, collected before SARS-CoV-2 vaccination. The receptor set was obtained from a human donor who received a COVID-19 vaccine.

This clonotype was seen more than once but under ten times. In DNA form, the CDR3 reads TGCGCCAGCAGTGAGTCTAGGAACTATGGCTACACCTTC. Its translation is CASSESRNYGYTF. V gene TRBV10-1 combines with J gene TRBJ1-2; D unclear. Trimming removed 0 bases from V and 2 bases from J, with 4 bases in between. The CDR3 runs to 13 residues. Germline V gene data show CDR1 as WNHNN and CDR2 as SYGVQD (reference sequence).

The V gene is TRBV7-9, the J gene TRBJ1-2; weak D call: TRBD1 (6 bases). Deletions cut 4 bases from V and 4 bases from J, with 19 bases between. The germline V gene has CDR1 SEHNR and CDR2 FQNEAQ (reference sequence). The length of the CDR3 is 16 residues. CDR3 nucleotides: TGTGCCAGCAGCTCCCCGCAGAAGGGGGACGGCTATGGCTACACCTTC. It is translated as CASSSPQKGDGYGYTF.

V is TRBV11-3 and J is TRBJ1-2; 7 bases agree with TRBD1. Germline V lookup: CDR1 SGHNT, CDR2 YENEEA. Trimming at V came to 5 bases and at J to 2 bases, leaving 5 bases not matched to a gene. This CDR3 has 14 amino acids. DNA of the CDR3: TGTGCCAGCAGCCCCCAGACAGGGAACTATGGCTACACCTTC. This gives the protein CASSPQTGNYGYTF. The variable domain in full, completed from reference TRBV11-3 and TRBJ1-2, reads EAGVVQSPRYKIIEKKQPVAFWCNPISGHNTLYWYLQNLGQGPELLIRYENEEAVDDSQLPKDRFSAERLKGVDSTLKIQPAELGDSAVYLCASSPQTGNYGYTFGSGTRLTVV.

J is TRBJ2-7 and V is TRBV5-4; maybe TRBD2 (7 bases). The CDR3 is 14 residues long. Germline V gives CDR1 SGHNT, CDR2 YYREEE (reference sequence). Trimming left V 2 bases short and J 7 bases short, with 16 bases between. CDR3 region: CASSLIGGQREQYF. The CDR3 bases are TGTGCCAGCAGCTTAATCGGGGGGCAGAGGGAGCAGTACTTC.

V and J are TRBV30 and TRBJ2-1; tentatively, D is TRBD2 (6 bases). The V gene's germline CDR1 is GTSNPN and CDR2 SVGIG (reference sequence). V was trimmed by 0 bases and J by 2 bases, leaving 17 bases between them. The CDR3 consists of 17 residues. The CDR3: CAWSVLPLANPYNEQFF. In nucleotides, the CDR3 is TGTGCCTGGAGTGTACTCCCCCTAGCGAACCCCTACAATGAGCAGTTCTTC. The variable domain in full, with the rest retrieved from reference TRBV30 and TRBJ2-1, is SQTIHQWPATLVQPVGSPLSLECTVEGTSNPNLYWYRQAAGRGLQLLFYSVGIGQISSEVPQNLSASRPQDRQFILSSKKLLLSDSGFYLCAWSVLPLANPYNEQFFGPGTRLTVL.

Only a few counts were recorded for this clonotype. The chain uses TRBV24-1 and TRBJ2-5, with 9 bases lining up with TRBD1. Germline V CDR1 and CDR2: KGHDR, SFDVKD. CDR3 length: 14 residues. V was clipped by 10 bases and J by 1 base; unmatched bases: 6. The CDR3 reads CATGTGYIQETQYF. In DNA form, the CDR3 reads TGTGCCACAGGGACAGGGTACATCCAAGAGACCCAGTACTTC.

This clonotype occurred a few times. The chain is built from TRBV6-2 or TRBV6-3 and TRBJ1-5; a possible D gene is TRBD1 (6 bases). Germline V lookup: CDR1 MNHEY, CDR2 SVGEGT. The V end lost 7 bases, the J end lost 5 bases, and 15 bases lay between the germline ends. The CDR3 is 14 amino acids. The CDR3 protein is CASKGGGGDQPQHF. In DNA, the CDR3 is TGTGCCAGCAAGGGAGGGGGTGGGGATCAGCCCCAGCATTTT.

This clonotype has just a few counts. This chain joins TRBV10-3 and TRBJ1-1; TRBD1 matches 8 bases. The CDR3 is made up of 16 amino acids. The trim removed 6 bases at V and 1 base at J, leaving 10 bases unmatched. The germline CDR1 and CDR2 sequences are ENHRY and SYGVKD. The CDR3 here is CAISPSGGDTNTEAFF. The CDR3 DNA sequence: TGTGCCATCAGCCCATCAGGGGGCGATACGAACACTGAAGCTTTCTTT.

The CDR3 region has the DNA TGTGCCAGCAGGAGGGCACCCCGGGAGACCCAGTACTTC. Its protein is CASRRAPRETQYF. The chain combines TRBV6-1 with TRBJ2-5; tentatively, D is TRBD2 (5 bases). From germline, CDR1 is MNHNS and CDR2 SASEGT. V lost 6 bases, J lost 5 bases, and 13 bases lay in between. The CDR3 spans 13 residues.

The V call is TRBV7-2, the J call TRBJ2-1, with D perhaps matching TRBD1 (5 bases). The ends were cut back, 1 base at V and 8 bases at J, with 12 bases in the middle. CDR3 length: 14 amino acids. Germline V gene lookup returns CDR1 SGHTA and CDR2 FQGNSA. Written as DNA, the CDR3 is TGTGCCAGCAGCTTAGATCTTCAGGGCGATGAGCAGTTCTTC. Translating gives CASSLDLQGDEQFF.

V usage is TRBV20-1 and J usage is TRBJ2-3; 11 bases line up with TRBD2. From germline, CDR1 is DFQATT and CDR2 SNEGSKA (reference sequence). V gave up 5 bases and J gave up 4 bases; unmatched junction bases: 11. This CDR3 region has 16 residues. The chain's CDR3 is CSADLIAGGPPDTQYF. The CDR3 DNA reads TGCAGTGCTGATTTAATAGCGGGGGGGCCTCCAGATACGCAGTATTTT.

V is TRBV20-1 and J is TRBJ1-2; D unresolved. Germline-derived CDR1 and CDR2 are DFQATT and SNEGSKA (reference sequence). The CDR3 is 11 amino acids. Trimming removed 0 bases from V and 4 bases from J, with 3 bases in between. The CDR3 spells CSARDRYGYTF. The CDR3 region has the DNA TGCAGTGCTAGAGACCGCTATGGCTACACCTTC.

This clonotype was counted only a few times. This chain joins TRBV19 and TRBJ2-3, with D perhaps assigned TRBD1 or TRBD2 (5 bases each). Trimming shortened V by 6 bases and J by 5 bases, and 15 bases separated the two germline ends. The CDR3 length is 14 residues. The germline V gene encodes CDR1 LNHDA and CDR2 SQIVND (reference sequence). In nucleotides, the CDR3 is TGTGCCAGTAGGTCTTACGGGGCGGGAGATACGCAGTATTTT. Translating it yields CASRSYGAGDTQYF. Complete variable domain (other parts from reference TRBV19 and TRBJ2-3): DGGITQSPKYLFRKEGQNVTLSCEQNLNHDAMYWYRQDPGQGLRLIYYSQIVNDFQKGDIAEGYSVSREKKESFPLTVTSAQKNPTAFYLCASRSYGAGDTQYFGPGTRLTVL.

The J gene is TRBJ2-7, the V gene TRBV12-3 or TRBV12-4; 7 bases map to TRBD2. The CDR3 loop spans 14 amino acids. The junction had 6 bases not matched to a gene; V was cut back by 5 bases and J by 2 bases. The CDR3 here is CASSLSGTPYEQYF. Here the CDR3 DNA reads TGTGCCAGCAGTCTGAGCGGGACGCCCTACGAGCAGTACTTC.

This clonotype was observed a handful of times. V is TRBV6-1 and J is TRBJ2-3; TRBD2 is a possible D gene (7 bases). With 4 bases removed from V and 2 bases from J, the gap between germline ends came to 16 bases. The CDR3 runs 16 residues. Germline CDR1 is MNHNS and CDR2 is SASEGT. CDR3 coding DNA: TGTGCCAGCAGTGCCGACTGGGGGGGGGCCACAGATACGCAGTATTTT. The encoded protein is CASSADWGGATDTQYF.

The table lists this clonotype with a few counts. The V and J genes are TRBV24-1 and TRBJ2-3; perhaps TRBD2 as D (6 bases). This CDR3 has 15 amino acids. CDR1 and CDR2 from the germline V gene are KGHDR and SFDVKD. V shed 4 bases and J shed 6 bases, with 16 bases lying between them. The CDR3 sequence is CATSEPGRGYDTQYF. CDR3 sequence (DNA): TGTGCCACCAGTGAACCGGGACGGGGGTACGATACGCAGTATTTT.

This clonotype has just one count. The CDR3 does not end in the conserved phenylalanine or tryptophan, so this is likely a read error. The gene calls are TRBV7-9 and TRBJ2-5, with D possibly being TRBD1 or TRBD2 (6 bases each). The germline V and J ends were trimmed by 7 bases and 5 bases, with 26 bases remaining between them. CDR1 is SEHNR and CDR2 is FQNEAQ in the germline V gene (reference sequence). This CDR3 has 17 residues. CDR3 DNA: TGTGCCAGCACGGTTCTGACTAACAATAAAGGGGGGGAGACCCAGTACCTC. Translated, it gives CASTVLTNNKGGETQYL.